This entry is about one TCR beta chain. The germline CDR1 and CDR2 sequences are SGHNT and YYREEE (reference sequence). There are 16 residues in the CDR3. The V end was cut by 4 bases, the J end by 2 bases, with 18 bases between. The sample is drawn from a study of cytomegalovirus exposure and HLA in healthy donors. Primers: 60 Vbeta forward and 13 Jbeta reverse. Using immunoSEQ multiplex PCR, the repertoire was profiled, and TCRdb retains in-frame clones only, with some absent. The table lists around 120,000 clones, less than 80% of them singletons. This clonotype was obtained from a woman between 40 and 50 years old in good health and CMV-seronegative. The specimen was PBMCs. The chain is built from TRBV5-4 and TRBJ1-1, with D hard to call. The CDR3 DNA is TGTGCCAGCAGCCGGGGAACAGTGGCTTTCAACACTGAAGCTTTCTTT. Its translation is CASSRGTVAFNTEAFF.